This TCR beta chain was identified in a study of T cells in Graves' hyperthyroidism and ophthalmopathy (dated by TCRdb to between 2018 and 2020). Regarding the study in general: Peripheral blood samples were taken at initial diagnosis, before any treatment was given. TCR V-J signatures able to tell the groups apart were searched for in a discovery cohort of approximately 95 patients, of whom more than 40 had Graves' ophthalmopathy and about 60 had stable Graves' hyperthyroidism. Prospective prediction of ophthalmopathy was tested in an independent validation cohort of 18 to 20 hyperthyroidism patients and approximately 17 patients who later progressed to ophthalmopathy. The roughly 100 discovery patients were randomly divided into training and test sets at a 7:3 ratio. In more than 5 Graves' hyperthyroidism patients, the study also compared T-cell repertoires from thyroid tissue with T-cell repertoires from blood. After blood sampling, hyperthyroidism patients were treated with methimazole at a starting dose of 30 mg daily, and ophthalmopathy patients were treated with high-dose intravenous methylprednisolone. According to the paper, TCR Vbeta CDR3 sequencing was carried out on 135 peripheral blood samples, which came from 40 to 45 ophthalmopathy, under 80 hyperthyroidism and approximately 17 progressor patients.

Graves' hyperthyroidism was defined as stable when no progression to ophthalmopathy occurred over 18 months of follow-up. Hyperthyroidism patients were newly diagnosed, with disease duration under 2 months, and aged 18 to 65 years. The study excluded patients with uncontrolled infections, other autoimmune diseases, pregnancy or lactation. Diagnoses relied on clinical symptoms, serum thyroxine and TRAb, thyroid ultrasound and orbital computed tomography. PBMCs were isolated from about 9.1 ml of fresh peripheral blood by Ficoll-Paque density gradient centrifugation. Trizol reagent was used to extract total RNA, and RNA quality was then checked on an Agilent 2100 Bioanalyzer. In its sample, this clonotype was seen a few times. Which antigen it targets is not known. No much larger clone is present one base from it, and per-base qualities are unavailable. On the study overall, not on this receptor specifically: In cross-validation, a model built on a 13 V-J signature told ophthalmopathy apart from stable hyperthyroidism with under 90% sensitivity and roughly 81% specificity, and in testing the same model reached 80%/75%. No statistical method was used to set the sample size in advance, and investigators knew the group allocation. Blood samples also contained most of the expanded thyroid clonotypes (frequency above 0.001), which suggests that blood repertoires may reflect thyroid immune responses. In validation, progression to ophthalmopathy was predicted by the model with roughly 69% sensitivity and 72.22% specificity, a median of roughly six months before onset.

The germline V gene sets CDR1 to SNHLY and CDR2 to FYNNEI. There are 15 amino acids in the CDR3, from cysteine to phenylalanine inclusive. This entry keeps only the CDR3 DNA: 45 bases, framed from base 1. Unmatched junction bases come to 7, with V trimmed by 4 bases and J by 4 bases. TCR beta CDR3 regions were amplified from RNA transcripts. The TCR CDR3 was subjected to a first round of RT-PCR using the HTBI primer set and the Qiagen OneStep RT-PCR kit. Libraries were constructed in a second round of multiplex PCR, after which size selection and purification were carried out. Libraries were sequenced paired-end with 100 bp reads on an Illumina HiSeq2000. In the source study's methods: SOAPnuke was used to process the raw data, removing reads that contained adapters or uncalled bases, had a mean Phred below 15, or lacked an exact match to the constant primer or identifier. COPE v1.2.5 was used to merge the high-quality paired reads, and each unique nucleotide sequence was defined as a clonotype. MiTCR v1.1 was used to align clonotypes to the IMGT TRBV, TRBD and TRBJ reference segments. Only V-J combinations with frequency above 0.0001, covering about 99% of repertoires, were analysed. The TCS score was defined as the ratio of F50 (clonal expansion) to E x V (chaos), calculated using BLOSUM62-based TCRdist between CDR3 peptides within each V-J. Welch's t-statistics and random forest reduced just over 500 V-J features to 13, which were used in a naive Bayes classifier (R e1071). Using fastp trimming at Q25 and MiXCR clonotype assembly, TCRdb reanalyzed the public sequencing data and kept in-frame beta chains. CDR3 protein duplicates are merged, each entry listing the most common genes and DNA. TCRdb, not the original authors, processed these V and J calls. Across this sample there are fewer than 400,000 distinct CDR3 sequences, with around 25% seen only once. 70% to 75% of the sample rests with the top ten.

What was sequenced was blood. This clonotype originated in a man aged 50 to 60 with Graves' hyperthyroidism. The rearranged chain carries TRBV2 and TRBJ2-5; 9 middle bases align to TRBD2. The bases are TGTGCCAGCAGTGGGGCGGGAGGGCGCGGAGAGACCCAGTACTTC. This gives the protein CASSGAGGRGETQYF.